This T cell receptor beta chain appears in the sequencing data of a study of immune characterization of retroperitoneal liposarcoma. This CDR3 contains 15 residues. In germline, CDR1 is MNHNS, CDR2 SASEGT. V was pared by 6 bases and J by 1 base, with 15 bases between. The sample holds many counts of this clonotype. TCRdb passed the PCR reads through MiXCR, listing each CDR3 protein once. Of roughly 12,000 distinct CDR3 sequences listed, 26% were seen once; the top ten hold around 9.8%. The V call is TRBV6-1, the J call TRBJ1-2; possible D gene TRBD1, 6 bases. Sequenced sample: tumor tissue. This TCR was sampled from a female donor with retroperitoneal liposarcoma. The CDR3 sequence is CASRRDTSVNYGYTF. CDR3 nucleotide sequence: TGTGCCAGCAGGCGGGACACGAGCGTTAACTATGGCTACACCTTC.